These 5 T cell receptor beta chains came from one sample sequenced in a study of control samples from healthy donors and cancer patients. The assay was immunoSEQ multiplex PCR, and TCRdb's table has in-frame clones only and misses some. The sample lists under 150,000 clones, approximately 95% occurring once. Material: blood. All receptors come from a man aged 25 to 40 in good health.

The chain uses TRBV11-2 and TRBJ2-4; a weak D match, TRBD2 (7 bases). This CDR3 spans 16 amino acids. Germline CDR1 SGHAT, CDR2 FQNNGV. V was clipped by 5 bases and J by 4 bases, with 18 bases between them. CDR3 nucleotide sequence: TGTGCCAGCAGCCTAAGTGGCGGGGGCAGTAAAAACATTCAGTACTTC. This encodes CASSLSGGGSKNIQYF.

The rearrangement uses TRBV4-1 and TRBJ1-1; D is perhaps TRBD1 (6 bases). This CDR3 contains 14 residues. Germline V gene sequence: CDR1 MGHRA, CDR2 YSYEKL. The V and J ends lost 3 bases and 2 bases respectively, with 10 bases between them. The CDR3 region has the DNA TGCGCCAGCAGCCATCCAGGGGTTAACACTGAAGCTTTCTTT. This gives the protein CASSHPGVNTEAFF.

The chain has TRBV3-1 (or the pseudogene TRBV3-2) and TRBJ1-1, with TRBD1 matching over 8 bases. CDR1 is LGHDT and CDR2 is YNNKEL in the germline V gene (reference sequence). V shed 4 bases and J 1 base; nucleotides not matched to a gene: 5. CDR3 length: 15 amino acids. CDR3 residues: CASSRKGTGNTEAFF. The CDR3 bases are TGTGCCAGCAGCCGGAAGGGGACAGGGAACACTGAAGCTTTCTTT.

The genes are TRBV7-2 and TRBJ2-7; TRBD1 matches at 7 bases. The ends lost 3 bases at V and 5 bases at J; junction bases unmatched: 13. This CDR3 has 16 residues. Germline V gene data show CDR1 as SGHTA and CDR2 as FQGNSA. In nucleotides, the CDR3 is TGTGCCAGCAGCTTCCTCCCGACAGGGAGATACCACGAGCAGTACTTC. It encodes CASSFLPTGRYHEQYF. Using reference TRBV7-2 and TRBJ2-7 for the parts outside the CDR3, the full variable domain is GAGVSQSPSNKVTEKGKDVELRCDPISGHTALYWYRQSLGQGLEFLIYFQGNSAPDKSGLPSDRFSAERTGGSVSTLTIQRTQQEDSAVYLCASSFLPTGRYHEQYFGPGTRLTVT.

The rearrangement joins TRBV7-2 to TRBJ1-1; possibly TRBD1 for D (6 bases). Germline CDR1 and CDR2: SGHTA and FQGNSA. V dropped 4 bases and J dropped 8 bases, with 8 bases sitting between them. There are 11 residues in the CDR3. The CDR3 protein is CASSYGQEAFF. The CDR3 DNA follows: TGTGCCAGCAGCTACGGACAGGAAGCTTTCTTT.